A selection of T cell receptor beta chains follows, all from one sample in a study of control samples from healthy donors and cancer patients. Assay: immunoSEQ multiplex PCR; the TCRdb copy retains only in-frame clones and omits some. The sample shows around 200,000 clones, 90% to 95% of them seen only once. Specimen: blood. The receptor set was obtained from a man younger than 35 in good health. Each CDR3 is given with its conserved first and last residue. The order of the fields is D gene, J gene, clone size, V gene, CDR3 protein, CDR3 DNA. D genes are given only for firm matches. Rows may omit the clone size; those that give it use once, few, many or a size class.

>-|TRBJ2-5|-|TRBV12-3/TRBV12-4
CASSPTGQETQYF
TGTGCCAGCAGCCCGACAGGCCAAGAGACCCAGTACTTC
>-|TRBJ2-1|-|TRBV20-1
CSAREDNEQFF
TGCAGTGCTAGAGAAGACAATGAGCAGTTCTTC
>TRBD1|TRBJ2-1|-|TRBV5-4
CASSLPGTANEQFF
TGTGCCAGCAGCTTGCCTGGGACAGCGAATGAGCAGTTCTTC
>TRBD1|TRBJ2-3|once|TRBV3-1/TRBV3-2
CASSRNRGQSTDTQYF
TGTGCCAGCAGCCGGAACAGGGGGCAAAGTACAGATACGCAGTATTTT
>-|TRBJ2-3|-|TRBV4-1
CASSHLRGLREVRATDTQYF
TGCGCCAGCAGCCATCTGAGGGGGCTCCGGGAGGTGAGGGCCACAGATACGCAGTATTTT
>-|TRBJ1-4|-|TRBV28
CASSPQGEIGKLFF
TGTGCCAGTAGCCCGCAAGGGGAGATCGGAAAACTGTTTTTT
>-|TRBJ1-5|-|TRBV2
CASSDVLPGHRTLPQHF
TGTGCCAGCAGTGACGTTTTACCGGGACACCGGACCTTGCCCCAGCATTTT
>-|TRBJ2-3|few|TRBV2
CASSESRRDTQYF
TGTGCCAGCAGTGAAAGCAGGAGAGATACGCAGTATTTT
>-|TRBJ1-6|-|TRBV27
CASSLLFSSPLHF
TGTGCCAGCAGTTTACTTTTTAGTTCACCCCTCCACTTT
>TRBD1|TRBJ1-2|-|TRBV6-1
CASSVLLLQGGQGYTF
TGTGCCAGCAGTGTTCTCCTTCTCCAGGGGGGACAAGGCTACACCTTC
>TRBD2|TRBJ2-1|-|TRBV5-1
CASNLLPSGGNEQFF
TGCGCCAGCAACCTACTGCCTAGCGGGGGAAATGAGCAGTTCTTC
>-|TRBJ1-5|-|TRBV12-3/TRBV12-4
CATRADSNQPQHF
TGTGCCACGAGGGCAGATAGCAATCAGCCCCAGCATTTT
>-|TRBJ2-5|-|TRBV12-5
CASGSRLLGETQYF
TGTGCTAGTGGTTCCCGCCTCCTAGGGGAGACCCAGTACTTC
>TRBD1|TRBJ2-7|-|TRBV15
CATSSGTGGAYEQYF
TGTGCCACCAGCAGCGGGACAGGGGGCGCCTACGAGCAGTACTTC
>-|TRBJ2-1|-|TRBV5-1
CASSLAPDNEQFF
TGCGCCAGCAGCTTGGCCCCGGACAATGAGCAGTTCTTC
>-|TRBJ2-2|-|TRBV29-1
CSVEMVEANTGELFF
TGCAGCGTTGAAATGGTGGAGGCGAACACCGGGGAGCTGTTTTTT
>-|TRBJ1-5|-|TRBV24-1
CATERMFSNQPQHF
TGTGCCACCGAACGGATGTTTAGCAATCAGCCCCAGCATTTT
>TRBD1|TRBJ1-5|-|TRBV19
CASSPLPTTGAYNQPQHF
TGTGCCAGTAGTCCATTACCTACGACAGGGGCCTACAATCAGCCCCAGCATTTT
>TRBD2|TRBJ2-5|-|TRBV10-3
CAISDSAGGEETQYF
TGTGCCATCAGTGATTCGGCGGGGGGAGAAGAGACCCAGTACTTC
>-|TRBJ1-2|-|TRBV6-5
CASRQGVGYTF
TGTGCCAGCAGGCAGGGTGTAGGCTACACCTTC
>TRBD1|TRBJ2-7|-|TRBV28
CASSSPGQGSYEQYF
TGTGCCAGCAGTTCCCCGGGACAGGGGTCCTACGAGCAGTACTTC
>-|TRBJ2-7|-|TRBV27
CASSYAGEQYF
TGTGCCAGCAGTTATGCTGGCGAGCAGTACTTC
>-|TRBJ2-3|-|TRBV3-1/TRBV3-2
CASSQVGADTDTQYF
TGTGCCAGCAGCCAAGTAGGGGCTGACACAGATACGCAGTATTTT
>-|TRBJ2-1|-|TRBV20-1
CSARDRGNQFF
TGCAGTGCTAGAGACAGGGGCAACCAGTTCTTC
>TRBD1|TRBJ2-2|-|TRBV2
CASSPDRGANTGELFF
TGTGCCAGCAGCCCCGACAGGGGCGCGAACACCGGGGAGCTGTTTTTT
>-|TRBJ1-1|-|TRBV7-9
CASSLEPDQAFF
TGTGCCAGCAGCTTAGAGCCCGATCAGGCTTTCTTT
>-|TRBJ1-5|-|TRBV6-1
CASSDSGNQPQHF
TGTGCCAGCAGTGACAGTGGCAATCAGCCCCAGCATTTT
>TRBD1|TRBJ2-1|-|TRBV5-1
CASSLRAGTGIYNEQFF
TGCGCCAGCAGCTTGCGAGCCGGGACAGGGATTTACAATGAGCAGTTCTTC
>-|TRBJ1-6|-|TRBV5-5
CASSLEGQLNSPLHF
TGTGCCAGCAGCTTGGAAGGACAGCTAAATTCACCCCTCCACTTT
>-|TRBJ1-1|-|TRBV7-2
CASSLAPGANTEAFF
TGTGCCAGCAGCTTAGCGCCGGGGGCGAACACTGAAGCTTTCTTT
>-|TRBJ1-3|-|TRBV3-1/TRBV3-2
CASSQPSQGNTIYF
TGTGCCAGCAGCCAACCATCCCAGGGAAACACCATATATTTT
>-|TRBJ2-7|-|TRBV15
CATSRNPKSSYEQYF
TGTGCCACCAGCAGAAACCCGAAGAGCTCCTACGAGCAGTACTTC
>TRBD1|TRBJ1-5|-|TRBV19
CASKPLDRVLQPQHF
TGTGCCAGTAAACCGCTGGACAGGGTGCTGCAGCCCCAGCATTTT
>-|TRBJ1-5|-|TRBV29-1
CSAVGDNQPQHF
TGCAGCGCGGTTGGTGACAATCAGCCCCAGCATTTT
>-|TRBJ2-1|-|TRBV2
CASSEESEQFF
TGTGCCAGCAGTGAGGAATCTGAGCAGTTCTTC
>-|TRBJ1-3|-|TRBV6-6
CASSPKVYTIYF
TGTGCCAGCAGTCCCAAGGTATACACCATATATTTT
>-|TRBJ1-3|once|TRBV7-9
CASSLVGGQWAGNTIYF
TGTGCCAGCAGCTTAGTAGGGGGGCAATGGGCTGGAAACACCATATATTTT
>-|TRBJ2-7|-|TRBV28
CASSFRQPYEQYF
TGTGCCAGCAGTTTCAGACAGCCTTACGAGCAGTACTTC
>TRBD1|TRBJ1-3|-|TRBV28
CASSPVPGQSYSGNTIYF
TGTGCCAGCAGCCCCGTCCCGGGACAGTCGTACTCTGGAAACACCATATATTTT
>TRBD1|TRBJ2-2|-|TRBV11-2
CASSSTGYTGELFF
TGTGCCAGCAGCTCGACAGGGTACACCGGGGAGCTGTTTTTT
>-|TRBJ2-7|-|TRBV7-9
CASSPPTRIVGAWKQYF
TGTGCCAGCAGCCCCCCCACAAGAATCGTCGGGGCTTGGAAGCAGTACTTC
>-|TRBJ2-7|-|TRBV24-1
CATSDQQDGGGQYF
TGTGCCACCAGTGACCAACAGGACGGGGGCGGGCAGTACTTC
>-|TRBJ1-1|once|TRBV19
CASSIRDKNTEAFF
TGTGCCAGTAGTATCCGGGACAAGAACACTGAAGCTTTCTTT
>-|TRBJ2-3|-|TRBV7-2
CASSLAHTDTQYF
TGTGCCAGCAGCTTAGCCCACACAGATACGCAGTATTTT